Below, 26 T cell receptor beta chains from the same sample are listed, as sequenced in a study of blood T cell repertoires in COVID-19 (dated by TCRdb to 2020 to 2022). Libraries came from the immunoSEQ multiplex PCR assay. TCRdb limited this immuneACCESS table to in-frame rearrangements with V and J called. A share of clones is missing; checked studies link under half to unresolved V genes, and the rest is unexplained. In this sample the table shows over 200,000 clones, almost 90% of which occur a single time. The top ten constitute more than 1.4% of the sample. Sequenced material: peripheral blood. These receptors all come from a man between 18 and 35 years old with active or convalescent COVID-19.

The chain uses TRBV27 and TRBJ1-4; 7 nucleotides align to TRBD1. With 3 bases clipped from V and 0 bases from J, the junction kept 1 base outside the gene matches. The CDR3 spans 15 residues. Germline V lookup: CDR1 MNHEY, CDR2 SMNVEV (reference sequence). In nucleotides, the CDR3 is TGTGCCAGCAGTTTCCAGGGGGCAACTAATGAAAAACTGTTTTTT. Its translation: CASSFQGATNEKLFF.

The chain carries TRBV11-1 and TRBJ2-1, with 7 bases fitting TRBD1. J was trimmed by 6 bases and V by 5 bases; bases with no gene match: 13. CDR3 length: 16 amino acids. The germline gives CDR1 SGHAT, CDR2 FQDESV (reference sequence). This chain's CDR3 is CASSKPLDRSSNEQFF. For the CDR3, the DNA is TGTGCCAGCAGCAAACCTTTGGACAGGTCGTCCAATGAGCAGTTCTTC. Full variable domain (remainder filled in from reference TRBV11-1 and TRBJ2-1): EAEVAQSPRYKITEKSQAVAFWCDPISGHATLYWYRQILGQGPELLVQFQDESVVDDSQLPKDRFSAERLKGVDSTLKIQPAELGDSAMYLCASSKPLDRSSNEQFFGPGTRLTVL.

The genes are TRBV5-1 and TRBJ2-5; 10 bases map to TRBD2. Germline trimming cut 3 bases from V and 9 bases from J; bases unmatched to any gene: 11. This CDR3 region has 15 residues. Germline lookup yields CDR1 SGHRS and CDR2 YFSETQ. CDR3 coding DNA: TGCGCCAGCAGCTCCATAGCGGGAGGAGAAGGCCCCCAGTACTTC. Amino acids: CASSSIAGGEGPQYF.

This rearrangement joins TRBV5-4 to TRBJ1-2, with 7 bases lining up with TRBD1. The CDR3 is 13 residues long. Germline values: CDR1 SGHNT, CDR2 YYREEE (reference sequence). V gave up 5 bases and J gave up 8 bases; unmatched junction bases: 9. The CDR3 nucleotides are TGTGCCAGCAGACCCGACAGGGCTTCGGGCTACACCTTC. Its translation is CASRPDRASGYTF.

The CDR3 here is CASSLISSYEQYF. CDR3 DNA: TGTGCCAGCAGCTTGATATCGTCCTACGAGCAGTACTTC. V is TRBV5-5 and J is TRBJ2-7; D not certain. V was cut by 1 base and J by 1 base, with 6 bases left in between. The CDR3 has 13 amino acids. Germline-derived CDR1 and CDR2 are SGHKS and YYEKEE (reference sequence).

V and J are TRBV27 and TRBJ1-6, with D possibly being TRBD1 (6 bases). Germline CDR1 is MNHEY and CDR2 is SMNVEV (reference sequence). V lost 5 bases to trimming and J lost 0 bases, with 11 bases between them. The CDR3 extends over 16 amino acids. CDR3 coding DNA: TGTGCCAGCAGTGCACAGGGAACCTCCTATAATTCACCCCTCCACTTT. Its translation is CASSAQGTSYNSPLHF.

This clone was detected only once. The chain employs TRBV13 and TRBJ2-7, with a tentative D call TRBD2 (6 bases). This CDR3 comprises 13 residues. V was cut by 5 bases and J by 2 bases, with 10 bases left in between. Germline assignment: CDR1 PRHDT and CDR2 FYEKMQ (reference sequence). The CDR3 coding sequence is TGTGCCAGCAGCCCGGGGAGGACCTACGAGCAGTACTTC. The encoded protein is CASSPGRTYEQYF.

The chain employs TRBV9 and TRBJ2-2; 7 bases map to TRBD2. This CDR3 is 14 amino acids long. Germline assignment: CDR1 SGDLS and CDR2 YYNGEE. The V and J ends lost 5 bases and 7 bases, in that order; junction bases with no gene match: 8. The DNA of the CDR3 is TGTGCCAGCAGTCTCGGACTAGTCCACGGGGAGCTGTTTTTT. This codes for CASSLGLVHGELFF.

V gene TRBV10-2 combines with J gene TRBJ1-2, with 8 bases lining up with TRBD1. Germline V gene lookup returns CDR1 WSHSY and CDR2 SAAADI. The CDR3 runs 14 residues. V was clipped by 4 bases and J by 4 bases; unmatched bases: 5. Here the CDR3 DNA reads TGCGCCAGCAGTGTGGGACAGGATGCCTATGGCTACACCTTC. Encoded protein: CASSVGQDAYGYTF.

This chain links TRBV25-1 with TRBJ1-2, with D maybe TRBD1 (5 bases). CDR3 size: 15 residues. CDR1 MGHDK and CDR2 SYGVNS come from the germline V gene. V was pared by 3 bases and J by 2 bases, with 13 bases between. CDR3 amino acids: CASSDREAANYGYTF. In DNA, the CDR3 is TGTGCCAGCAGTGACAGGGAAGCCGCAAACTATGGCTACACCTTC.

The chain joins TRBV30 to TRBJ2-7; D possibly corresponds to TRBD2 (6 bases). CDR1 is GTSNPN and CDR2 is SVGIG in the germline V gene (reference sequence). Trimming took 0 bases from V and 3 from J, leaving 18 bases between them. CDR3 length: 16 amino acids. The CDR3 loop is CAWSVLGLALHYEQYF. As DNA, the CDR3 is TGTGCCTGGAGTGTACTGGGTCTAGCGCTTCACTACGAGCAGTACTTC.

The gene calls are TRBV3-1 (or the pseudogene TRBV3-2) and TRBJ2-1; TRBD2 aligns across 7 bases. There are 17 residues in the CDR3. Germline CDR1 reads LGHDT; CDR2 reads YNNKEL (reference sequence). The V segment lost 3 bases and the J segment 5 bases; nucleotides outside the gene matches: 13. CDR3: CASSQPIGEGPNNEQFF. The DNA for the CDR3 is TGTGCCAGCAGCCAGCCCATTGGGGAGGGCCCCAACAATGAGCAGTTCTTC.

This clone turned up a few times. The chain combines TRBV28 with TRBJ1-4, with 10 bases aligning to TRBD1. J was trimmed by 4 bases and V by 5 bases; bases with no gene match: 7. The CDR3 has 16 residues. CDR1 and CDR2 (germline): MDHEN, SYDVKM. CDR3: CASSQTGGRGNEKLFF. CDR3 in DNA: TGTGCCAGCAGTCAGACAGGGGGCCGGGGTAATGAAAAACTGTTTTTT.

V and J are TRBV7-9 and TRBJ1-6; D perhaps matches TRBD1 (6 bases). CDR3 length equals 18 residues. V was trimmed by 5 bases and J by 5 bases, leaving 22 bases between them. Per the germline V gene, CDR1 is SEHNR and CDR2 is FQNEAQ (reference sequence). The DNA for the CDR3 is TGTGCCAGCAGCCGCTCGGACAGCAGACAACAAAATAATTCACCCCTCCACTTT. Translating gives CASSRSDSRQQNNSPLHF.

CDR3 sequence: CASKGGGFQPQHF. DNA for the CDR3: TGTGCCAGCAAAGGGGGCGGATTTCAGCCCCAGCATTTT. V usage is TRBV28 and J usage is TRBJ1-5, with 7 bases that match TRBD1. CDR1 is MDHEN, CDR2 SYDVKM, per germline. There are 13 residues in the CDR3. V was pared by 7 bases and J by 6 bases, with 6 bases of the junction left unmatched. The variable domain in full, completed from reference TRBV28 and TRBJ1-5, reads DVKVTQSSRYLVKRTGEKVFLECVQDMDHENMFWYRQDPGLGLRLIYFSYDVKMKEKGDIPEGYSVSREKKERFSLILESASTNQTSMYLCASKGGGFQPQHFGDGTRLSIL.

V is TRBV27 and J is TRBJ2-7, with D possibly being TRBD2 (5 bases). Germline-derived CDR1 and CDR2 are MNHEY and SMNVEV (reference sequence). This CDR3 is built from 13 residues. Trimming left V 3 bases short and J 6 bases short, with 12 bases between. Written as DNA, the CDR3 is TGTGCCAGCAGTTTTAATCGGGGTGGCGAGCAGTACTTC. Amino acid sequence: CASSFNRGGEQYF.

The chain is built from TRBV15 and TRBJ1-3, with D maybe TRBD1 (5 bases). The CDR3 length is 15 residues. Trimming cost V 5 bases and J 2 bases, with 13 bases left between them. Germline V gene sequence: CDR1 LNHNV, CDR2 YYDKDF (reference sequence). CDR3 nucleotides: TGTGCCACCAGCCCCCGACGGGGGGCTGGAAACACCATATATTTT. Protein sequence: CATSPRRGAGNTIYF.

The rearrangement links TRBV27 to TRBJ1-1, with 9 bases identical to TRBD1. Germline V gene data show CDR1 as MNHEY and CDR2 as SMNVEV (reference sequence). J gave up 0 bases and V 2 bases, and 1 base lay outside the gene matches. The CDR3 totals 15 residues. CDR3 nucleotide sequence: TGTGCCAGCAGTTTAGGGACAGGGATGAACACTGAAGCTTTCTTT. It encodes CASSLGTGMNTEAFF.

The chain combines TRBV7-9 with TRBJ1-4; the D gene is possibly TRBD1 (6 bases). This CDR3 has 16 residues. The ends were cut back, 5 bases at V and 10 bases at J, with 23 bases in the middle. Germline V gives CDR1 SEHNR, CDR2 FQNEAQ (reference sequence). In DNA, the CDR3 is TGTGCCAGCAGCGCCCGAGGGGGGGGGACTCTCGGAAAACTGTTTTTT. Its protein product is CASSARGGGTLGKLFF. The variable domain in full, with the rest retrieved from reference TRBV7-9 and TRBJ1-4, is DTGVSQNPRHKITKRGQNVTFRCDPISEHNRLYWYRQTLGQGPEFLTYFQNEAQLEKSRLLSDRFSAERPKGSFSTLEIQRTEQGDSAMYLCASSARGGGTLGKLFFGSGTQLSVL.

The chain is built from TRBV3-1 (or the pseudogene TRBV3-2) and TRBJ2-3, with 9 positions matching TRBD2. Losses at the gene ends were 3 bases for V and 0 bases for J; bases not matched to a gene: 7. Germline loops: CDR1 LGHDT, CDR2 YNNKEL (reference sequence). The CDR3 sequence is 17 residues long. Here the CDR3 DNA reads TGTGCCAGCAGCCAGAGAGCGGGAGGACTCAGCACAGATACGCAGTATTTT. Protein product: CASSQRAGGLSTDTQYF.

V gene TRBV6-5 combines with J gene TRBJ1-5; TRBD1 matches 8 bases. Per the germline V gene, CDR1 is MNHEY and CDR2 is SVGAGI. CDR3 length: 14 amino acids. V lost 8 bases to trimming and J lost 3 bases; unmatched junction nucleotides: 6. DNA of the CDR3: TGTGCCAGCGACAGGGGTTCGGCCAATCAGCCCCAGCATTTT. Residues: CASDRGSANQPQHF.

V is TRBV19 and J is TRBJ1-5, with 7 bases matching TRBD1. V gave up 3 bases and J gave up 6 bases; unmatched junction bases: 5. The CDR3 contains 14 residues. The germline CDR1 and CDR2 sequences are LNHDA and SQIVND (reference sequence). Here the CDR3 reads CASSISQGVQPQHF. The CDR3 DNA reads TGTGCCAGTAGTATCTCCCAGGGGGTTCAGCCCCAGCATTTT.

The rearrangement uses TRBV5-1 and TRBJ2-6; 9 positions match TRBD1. Germline V lookup: CDR1 SGHRS, CDR2 YFSETQ. The V and J ends lost 7 bases and 0 bases, in that order; junction bases with no gene match: 11. The CDR3 length is 18 residues. The CDR3 bases are TGCGCCAGCCGCCCGGGACAGGGTGGAATCTCTGGGGCCAACGTCCTGACTTTC. Protein: CASRPGQGGISGANVLTF. Full variable domain (rest looked up from reference TRBV5-1 and TRBJ2-6): KAGVTQTPRYLIKTRGQQVTLSCSPISGHRSVSWYQQTPGQGLQFLFEYFSETQRNKGNFPGRFSGRQFSNSRSEMNVSTLELGDSALYLCASRPGQGGISGANVLTFGAGSRLTVL.

This clone was seen just once. V gene TRBV7-2 combines with J gene TRBJ2-5; 7 nucleotides agree with TRBD1. Germline V gives CDR1 SGHTA, CDR2 FQGNSA. With 2 bases clipped from V and 4 bases from J, the junction kept 4 bases outside the gene matches. There are 14 residues in the CDR3. CDR3 bases: TGTGCCAGCAGCTTAAGGGGGCCTATAGAGACCCAGTACTTC. Translating gives CASSLRGPIETQYF.

This clone was seen a single time. This chain joins TRBV27 and TRBJ1-1, with 8 nucleotides matching TRBD1. With 4 bases clipped from V and 7 bases from J, the junction kept 8 bases outside the gene matches. Germline-derived CDR1 and CDR2 are MNHEY and SMNVEV (reference sequence). The CDR3 runs 14 residues. CDR3 region: CASSSLAGGFEAFF. CDR3 nucleotide sequence: TGTGCCAGCAGTTCCTTGGCAGGGGGCTTTGAAGCTTTCTTT.

Turning to this clone: Different DNA sequences within this sample yield the same CDR3. The rearrangement links TRBV11-2 to TRBJ1-1, with 7 bases that match TRBD1. With 1 base clipped from V and 5 bases from J, the junction kept 4 bases outside the gene matches. The germline CDR1 and CDR2 sequences are SGHAT and FQNNGV. This CDR3 has 14 residues. The CDR3: CASSLGQGGTEAFF. DNA for the CDR3: TGTGCCAGCAGCTTAGGCCAGGGGGGTACTGAAGCTTTCTTT. Full variable domain (remainder filled in from reference TRBV11-2 and TRBJ1-1): EAGVAQSPRYKIIEKRQSVAFWCNPISGHATLYWYQQILGQGPKLLIQFQNNGVVDDSQLPKDRFSAERLKGVDSTLKIQPAKLEDSAVYLCASSLGQGGTEAFFGQGTRLTVV.